Shown below are 18 T cell receptor beta chains from a single sample sequenced in a study of patients and donors after allogeneic stem cell transplantation. MiXCR was run by TCRdb on the RT-PCR reads, yielding one entry per CDR3 protein. This sample has over 65,000 distinct CDR3 sequences; more than 25% occur once, and the top ten carry around 27%. The sequencing sample was made of blood, either unsorted or a sorted T cell fraction (not recorded which). The origin of the receptors is a human donor who was either an allogeneic HSCT recipient or a stem cell or donor lymphocyte infusion donor (not recorded which). It is not recorded whose cells these are; they may come from a transplant donor.

This clonotype was detected a few times. The J gene is TRBJ1-2, the V gene TRBV7-9; TRBD1 matches 10 bases. The CDR3 extends over 15 amino acids. The germline V gene encodes CDR1 SEHNR and CDR2 FQNEAQ (reference sequence). Unmatched junction bases numbered 9, after V lost 7 bases and J lost 4 bases. The CDR3 nucleotides are TGTGCCAGCACCCTTTGGGACAGGGGAAGCTATGGCTACACCTTC. Translated, it gives CASTLWDRGSYGYTF.

This clonotype has more than one count but fewer than ten. This rearrangement joins TRBV19 to TRBJ2-2; D call uncertain. Trimming shortened V by 1 base and J by 0 bases, and 6 bases separated the two germline ends. Germline values: CDR1 LNHDA, CDR2 SQIVND (reference sequence). CDR3 size: 15 residues. This CDR3 is CASSIGYANTGELFF. Written as DNA, the CDR3 is TGTGCCAGTAGTATAGGCTATGCGAACACCGGGGAGCTGTTTTTT. The full variable domain, in which reference TRBV19 and TRBJ2-2 provide the parts outside the CDR3, is DGGITQSPKYLFRKEGQNVTLSCEQNLNHDAMYWYRQDPGQGLRLIYYSQIVNDFQKGDIAEGYSVSREKKESFPLTVTSAQKNPTAFYLCASSIGYANTGELFFGEGSRLTVL.

This clonotype was counted a few times. The chain has TRBV4-2 and TRBJ2-7, with D perhaps given as TRBD1 or TRBD2 (5 bases each). Trimming shortened V by 0 bases and J by 4 bases, and 10 bases separated the two germline ends. This CDR3 is built from 14 residues. From germline, CDR1 is LGHNA and CDR2 YNFKEQ. The CDR3 reads CASSQDVREYEQYF. CDR3 DNA: TGTGCCAGCAGCCAAGATGTCAGGGAGTACGAGCAGTACTTC.

This chain connects TRBV12-3 or TRBV12-4 to TRBJ2-1; D not resolved. This CDR3 has 14 amino acids. V dropped 4 bases and J dropped 0 bases, with 7 bases sitting between them. CDR3 sequence (DNA): TGTGCCAGCAGTTCAACCAGCTCCTACAATGAGCAGTTCTTC. Encoded protein: CASSSTSSYNEQFF.

This clonotype has a handful of counts. The chain recombines TRBV9 with TRBJ1-3; tentative D call: TRBD1 (5 bases). Germline CDR1 reads SGDLS; CDR2 reads YYNGEE. CDR3 length: 16 amino acids. With 0 bases removed from V and 4 bases from J, the gap between germline ends came to 14 bases. CDR3 in amino acids: CASSVGGGRVGNTIYF. The CDR3 DNA follows: TGTGCCAGCAGCGTAGGTGGCGGCAGGGTCGGAAACACCATATATTTT.

In this sample, this clonotype turned up a few times. The J gene is TRBJ1-5, the V gene TRBV12-3 or TRBV12-4, with unresolved D. CDR3 length equals 14 residues. The V end lost 6 bases, the J end lost 7 bases, and 16 bases lay between the germline ends. This CDR3 reads CASSTGPAMQPQHF. In nucleotides, the CDR3 is TGTGCCAGCAGCACCGGGCCGGCCATGCAGCCCCAGCATTTT.

This clonotype was seen ten or more times. V usage is TRBV12-3 or TRBV12-4 and J usage is TRBJ1-3, with TRBD1 as a possible D gene (6 bases). V was pared by 5 bases and J by 0 bases, with 11 bases between. The CDR3 contains 15 residues. For the CDR3, the DNA is TGTGCCAGCAGTCGATCAGGGGCCTCTGGAAACACCATATATTTT. This gives the protein CASSRSGASGNTIYF.

The chain recombines TRBV7-2 with TRBJ2-1; 8 nucleotides line up with TRBD1. The germline V gene encodes CDR1 SGHTA and CDR2 FQGNSA. V shed 7 bases, J shed 5 bases, and the junction held 7 bases outside the gene matches. This CDR3 comprises 14 residues. Here the CDR3 DNA reads TGTGCCAGCACTCTGGGACAGGCGAACAATGAGCAGTTCTTC. As protein: CASTLGQANNEQFF.

J is TRBJ2-5 and V is TRBV6-2 or TRBV6-3, with no clear D. The V gene's germline CDR1 is MNHEY and CDR2 SVGEGT. The CDR3 is 12 amino acids. V was shortened by 1 base and J by 1 base, with 1 base between the two germline ends. The CDR3 region is CASSYFQETQYF. As DNA, the CDR3 is TGTGCCAGCAGTTACTTCCAAGAGACCCAGTACTTC.

The chain couples TRBV9 to TRBJ2-7; 12 positions match TRBD1. V lost 3 bases, J lost 6 bases, and 7 bases stayed unmatched. There are 15 residues in the CDR3. Germline values: CDR1 SGDLS, CDR2 YYNGEE. The CDR3 spells CASSAAGTGGAEQYF. The CDR3 coding sequence is TGTGCCAGCAGCGCGGCGGGGACAGGGGGCGCCGAGCAGTACTTC.

This clonotype was counted a few times. The V call is TRBV5-1, the J call TRBJ2-7, with 10 bases matching TRBD1. V lost 4 bases to trimming and J lost 5 bases; unmatched junction nucleotides: 12. This CDR3 is built from 16 residues. CDR1 is SGHRS and CDR2 is YFSETQ in the germline V gene. CDR3 DNA: TGCGCCAGCAGCCTCCTATTAGACAGGGGGCTCGACGAGCAGTACTTC. Translation gives CASSLLLDRGLDEQYF.

The chain has TRBV12-3 or TRBV12-4 and TRBJ2-7; possibly TRBD2 for D (6 bases). This CDR3 contains 15 residues. Deletions cut 7 bases from V and 6 bases from J, with 22 bases between. The CDR3 nucleotides read TGTGCCAGCACCCCCTTTGGGACTCCGCTGAGCGAGCAGTACTTC. Translating gives CASTPFGTPLSEQYF.

J is TRBJ1-1 and V is TRBV20-1, with D maybe TRBD1 (6 bases). V shed 0 bases and J shed 1 base, with 9 bases lying between them. The CDR3 is 14 amino acids. Germline values: CDR1 DFQATT, CDR2 SNEGSKA (reference sequence). CDR3 region: CSARDLTGNTEAFF. The CDR3 nucleotides are TGCAGTGCTAGAGATTTGACAGGGAACACTGAAGCTTTCTTT.

This clonotype was detected a few times. J is TRBJ1-1 and V is TRBV29-1; the D is unclear. V was shortened by 3 bases and J by 7 bases, with 6 bases between the two germline ends. This CDR3 contains 10 residues. Germline V gene data show CDR1 as SQVTM and CDR2 as ANQGSEA. The CDR3 loop reads CSVDKYEAFF. The DNA of the CDR3 is TGCAGCGTTGACAAGTATGAAGCTTTCTTT.

This clonotype has only a few counts. The rearrangement links TRBV20-1 to TRBJ1-2, with unresolved D. The CDR3 sequence is 12 residues long. Germline V gene data show CDR1 as DFQATT and CDR2 as SNEGSKA (reference sequence). V lost 5 bases and J 7 bases, leaving 14 bases between the germline ends. The CDR3 DNA follows: TGCAGTGCTCCGAAACCGGGTACTGGCTACACCTTC. It encodes CSAPKPGTGYTF.

CDR3 coding DNA: TGTGCCAGCAGCGTAGGTCCCCAGAGATACACCGGGGAGCTGTTTTTT. This codes for CASSVGPQRYTGELFF. This rearrangement joins TRBV9 to TRBJ2-2; D is unresolved. The V and J ends lost 0 bases and 3 bases respectively, with 12 bases between them. This CDR3 spans 16 amino acids. Germline V gene data show CDR1 as SGDLS and CDR2 as YYNGEE.

This clonotype is judged medium-sized. The J gene is TRBJ1-2, the V gene TRBV18; the D is unclear. CDR1 is KGHSH, CDR2 LQKENI, per germline. This CDR3 region has 14 residues. The V gene lost 2 bases and the J gene lost 4 bases, with 11 bases spanning the gap. The CDR3 bases are TGTGCCAGCTCACCAAACAGAGGAGGCTATGGCTACACCTTC. Encoded protein: CASSPNRGGYGYTF.

In its sample, this clonotype was seen a few times. V and J are TRBV7-2 and TRBJ2-1, with D unresolved. Per germline, CDR1 SGHTA and CDR2 FQGNSA. The V end lost 5 bases, the J end lost 0 bases, and 11 bases lay between the germline ends. The CDR3 covers 15 residues. This CDR3 is CASSEQWSSYNEQFF. The CDR3 DNA is TGTGCCAGCAGCGAGCAGTGGAGCTCCTACAATGAGCAGTTCTTC.